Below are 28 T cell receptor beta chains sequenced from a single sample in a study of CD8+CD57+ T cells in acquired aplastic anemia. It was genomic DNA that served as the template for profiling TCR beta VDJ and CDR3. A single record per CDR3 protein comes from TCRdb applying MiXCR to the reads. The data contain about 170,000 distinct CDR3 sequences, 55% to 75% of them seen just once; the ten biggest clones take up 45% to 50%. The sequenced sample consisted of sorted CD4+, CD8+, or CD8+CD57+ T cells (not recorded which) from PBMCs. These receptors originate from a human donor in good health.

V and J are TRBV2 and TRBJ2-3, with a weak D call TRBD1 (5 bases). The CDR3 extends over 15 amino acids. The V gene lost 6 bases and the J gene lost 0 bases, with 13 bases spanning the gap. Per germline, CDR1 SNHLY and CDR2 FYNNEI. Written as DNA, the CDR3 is TGTGCCAGCAGGCAACAGGCGACTAGCACAGATACGCAGTATTTT. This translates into CASRQQATSTDTQYF.

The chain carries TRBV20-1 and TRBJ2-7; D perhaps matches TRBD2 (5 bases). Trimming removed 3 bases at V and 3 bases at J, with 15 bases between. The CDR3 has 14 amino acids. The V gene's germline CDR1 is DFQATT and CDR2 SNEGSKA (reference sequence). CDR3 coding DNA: TGCAGTGCTAGTGCGCAGCGGATGAACTACGAGCAGTACTTC. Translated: CSASAQRMNYEQYF.

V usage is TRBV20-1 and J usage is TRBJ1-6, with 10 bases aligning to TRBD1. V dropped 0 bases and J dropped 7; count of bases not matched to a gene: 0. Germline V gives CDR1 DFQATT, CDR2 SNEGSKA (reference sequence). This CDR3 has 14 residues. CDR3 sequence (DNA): TGCAGTGCTAGAGAGGGACAGGGGAATTCACCCCTCCACTTT. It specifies CSAREGQGNSPLHF.

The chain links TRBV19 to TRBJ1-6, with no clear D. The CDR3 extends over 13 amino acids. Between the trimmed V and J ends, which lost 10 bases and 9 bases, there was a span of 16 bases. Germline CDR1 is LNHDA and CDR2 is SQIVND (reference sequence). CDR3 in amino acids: CATMPSRCSPLHF. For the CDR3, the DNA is TGTGCCACCATGCCCTCAAGGTGTTCACCCCTCCACTTT.

CDR3 sequence reads: CASSSGQGAKDYGYTF. As DNA, the CDR3 is TGTGCCAGCAGCTCGGGACAGGGGGCGAAAGACTATGGCTACACCTTC. This chain links TRBV7-8 with TRBJ1-2, with 12 nucleotides matching TRBD1. Germline CDR1 is SGHVS and CDR2 is FQNEAQ. V was pared by 4 bases and J by 3 bases, with 6 bases of the junction left unmatched. The length of the CDR3 is 16 residues. The full variable domain, in which reference TRBV7-8 and TRBJ1-2 provide the parts outside the CDR3, is GAGVSQSPRYKVAKRGQDVALRCDPISGHVSLFWYQQALGQGPEFLTYFQNEAQLDKSGLPSDRFFAERPEGSVSTLKIQRTQQEDSAVYLCASSSGQGAKDYGYTFGSGTRLTVV.

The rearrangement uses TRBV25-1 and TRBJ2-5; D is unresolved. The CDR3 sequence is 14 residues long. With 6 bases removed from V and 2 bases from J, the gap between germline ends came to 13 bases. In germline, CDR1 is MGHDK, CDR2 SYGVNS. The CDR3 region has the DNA TGTGCCAGCAGCTTCGAGATGCAGCAAGAGACCCAGTACTTC. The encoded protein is CASSFEMQQETQYF.

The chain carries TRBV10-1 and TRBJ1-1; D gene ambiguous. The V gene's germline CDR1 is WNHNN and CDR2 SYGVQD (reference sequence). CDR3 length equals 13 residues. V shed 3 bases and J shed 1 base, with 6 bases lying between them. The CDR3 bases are TGCGCCAGCAGTGAATCCGCGAACACTGAAGCTTTCTTT. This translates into CASSESANTEAFF.

CDR3 in DNA: TGTGCCAGCAGCTTAGCTGGCACTAGAGAGCAGTTCTTC. It translates to CASSLAGTREQFF. The chain has TRBV7-6 and TRBJ2-1, with D possibly matching TRBD2 (5 bases). The CDR3 consists of 13 residues. V dropped 0 bases and J dropped 10 bases, with 10 bases sitting between them. CDR1 and CDR2 (germline): SGHVS, FNYEAQ.

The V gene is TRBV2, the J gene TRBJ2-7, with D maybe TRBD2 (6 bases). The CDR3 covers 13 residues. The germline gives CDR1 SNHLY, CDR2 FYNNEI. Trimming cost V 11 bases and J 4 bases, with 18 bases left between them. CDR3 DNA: TGTGCCTCGGGACTGAATGGACTATACGAGCAGTACTTC. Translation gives CASGLNGLYEQYF.

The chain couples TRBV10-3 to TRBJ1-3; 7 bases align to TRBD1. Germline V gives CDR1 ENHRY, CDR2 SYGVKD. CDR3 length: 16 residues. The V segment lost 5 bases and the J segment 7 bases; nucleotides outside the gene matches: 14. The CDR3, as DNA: TGTGCCATCAGTTCCCAAGGGACAGAAACCCGGAACACCATATATTTT. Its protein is CAISSQGTETRNTIYF.

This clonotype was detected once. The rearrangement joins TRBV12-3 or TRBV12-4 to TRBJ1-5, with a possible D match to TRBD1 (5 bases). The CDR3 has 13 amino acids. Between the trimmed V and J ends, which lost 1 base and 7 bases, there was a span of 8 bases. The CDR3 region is CASSLVTGQPQHF. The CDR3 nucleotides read TGTGCCAGCAGTTTAGTCACAGGCCAGCCCCAGCATTTT.

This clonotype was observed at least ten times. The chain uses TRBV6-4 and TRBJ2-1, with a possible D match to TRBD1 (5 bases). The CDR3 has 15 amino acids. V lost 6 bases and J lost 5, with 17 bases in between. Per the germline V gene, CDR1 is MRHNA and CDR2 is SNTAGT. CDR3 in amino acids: CASRQMAGLNNEQFF. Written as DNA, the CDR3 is TGTGCCAGCAGACAAATGGCAGGGCTCAACAATGAGCAGTTCTTC.

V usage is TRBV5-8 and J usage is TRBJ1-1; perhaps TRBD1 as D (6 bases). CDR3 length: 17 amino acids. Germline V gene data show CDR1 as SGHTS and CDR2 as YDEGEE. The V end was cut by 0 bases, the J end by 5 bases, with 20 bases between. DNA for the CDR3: TGTGCCAGCAGCTTGGCCCTGGACAGCCTGATGCGGACTGAAGCTTTCTTT. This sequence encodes CASSLALDSLMRTEAFF.

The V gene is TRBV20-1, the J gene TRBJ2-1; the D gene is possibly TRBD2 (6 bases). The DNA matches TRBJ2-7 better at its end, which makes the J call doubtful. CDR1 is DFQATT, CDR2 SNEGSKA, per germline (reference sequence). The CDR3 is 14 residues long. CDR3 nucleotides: TGCAGTGCTATCACTCTGGAGGGCACCTACGAGCAGTACTTC. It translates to CSAITLEGTYEQYF.

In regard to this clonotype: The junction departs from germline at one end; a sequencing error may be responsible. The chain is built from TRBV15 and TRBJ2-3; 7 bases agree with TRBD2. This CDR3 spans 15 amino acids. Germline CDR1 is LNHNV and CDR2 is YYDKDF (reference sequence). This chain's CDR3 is CATRKRGPFTDTQYF. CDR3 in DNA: TGTGCCACCAGGAAGCGGGGCCCTTTCACAGACACGCAGTATTTT.

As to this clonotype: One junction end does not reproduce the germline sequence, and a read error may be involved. The chain's CDR3 is CASSLGGSWEQYF. The CDR3 nucleotides read TGTGCCAGCAGTTTAGGAGGCTCGTGGGAGCAGTACTTC. The rearrangement links TRBV7-2 to TRBJ2-7, with a weak D call TRBD2 (5 bases). CDR3 length equals 13 residues. CDR1 and CDR2 from the germline V gene are SGHTA and FQGNSA.

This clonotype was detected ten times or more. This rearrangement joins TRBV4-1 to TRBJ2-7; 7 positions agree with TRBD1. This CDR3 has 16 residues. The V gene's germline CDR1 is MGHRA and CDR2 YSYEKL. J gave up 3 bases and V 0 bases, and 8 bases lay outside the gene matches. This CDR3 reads CASSQDQGDRYYEQYF. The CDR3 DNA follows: TGCGCCAGCAGCCAAGATCAGGGGGACAGATACTACGAGCAGTACTTC.

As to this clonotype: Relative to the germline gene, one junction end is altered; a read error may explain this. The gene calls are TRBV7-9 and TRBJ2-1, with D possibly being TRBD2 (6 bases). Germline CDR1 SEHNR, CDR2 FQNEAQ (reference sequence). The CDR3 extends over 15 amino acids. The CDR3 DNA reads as TGCGCCAGCAGCTTGTCCGTGGGTAGCGGCAATGAGCAGTTCTTC. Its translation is CASSLSVGSGNEQFF.

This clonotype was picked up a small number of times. CDR3 region: CASREDNSYEQYF. As DNA, the CDR3 is TGTGCCAGCAGAGAGGACAATTCCTACGAGCAGTACTTC. This chain connects TRBV25-1 to TRBJ2-7; perhaps TRBD1 as D (5 bases). Germline CDR1 MGHDK, CDR2 SYGVNS. The CDR3 covers 13 residues. With 6 bases removed from V and 1 base from J, the gap between germline ends came to 10 bases.

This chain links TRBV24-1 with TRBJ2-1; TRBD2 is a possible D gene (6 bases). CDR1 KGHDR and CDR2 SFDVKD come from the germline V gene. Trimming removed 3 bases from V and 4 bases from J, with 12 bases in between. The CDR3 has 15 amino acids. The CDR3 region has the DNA TGTGCCACCAGTGATCACGGGAGCTTATACAATGAGCAGTTCTTC. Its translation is CATSDHGSLYNEQFF.

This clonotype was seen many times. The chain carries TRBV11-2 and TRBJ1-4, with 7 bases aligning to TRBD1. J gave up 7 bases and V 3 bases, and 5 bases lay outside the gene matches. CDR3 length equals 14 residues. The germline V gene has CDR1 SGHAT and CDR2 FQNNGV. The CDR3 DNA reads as TGTGCCAGCAGCTTCTGGACAGGTGGTGAAAAACTGTTTTTT. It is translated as CASSFWTGGEKLFF.

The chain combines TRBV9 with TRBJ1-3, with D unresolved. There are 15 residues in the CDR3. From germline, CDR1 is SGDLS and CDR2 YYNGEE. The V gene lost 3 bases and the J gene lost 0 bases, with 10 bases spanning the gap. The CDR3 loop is CASSADSHSGNTIYF. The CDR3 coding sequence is TGTGCCAGCAGCGCGGACTCCCACTCTGGAAACACCATATATTTT.

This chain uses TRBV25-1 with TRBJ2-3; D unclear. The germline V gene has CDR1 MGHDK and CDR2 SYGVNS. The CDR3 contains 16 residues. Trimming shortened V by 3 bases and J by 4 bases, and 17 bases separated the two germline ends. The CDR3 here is CASSDASLGSADTQYF. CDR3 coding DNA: TGTGCCAGCAGTGACGCTAGTTTGGGGTCTGCAGATACGCAGTATTTT.

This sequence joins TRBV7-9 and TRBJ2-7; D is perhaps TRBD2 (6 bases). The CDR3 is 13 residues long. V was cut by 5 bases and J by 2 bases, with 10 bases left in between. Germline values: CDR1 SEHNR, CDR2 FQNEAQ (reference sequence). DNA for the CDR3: TGTGCCAGCAGCCAAGGACTAACCTACGAGCAGTACTTC. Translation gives CASSQGLTYEQYF.

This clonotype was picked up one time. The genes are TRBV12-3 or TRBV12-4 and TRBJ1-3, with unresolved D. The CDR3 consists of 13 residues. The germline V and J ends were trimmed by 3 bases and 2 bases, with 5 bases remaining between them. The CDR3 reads CASSFGAGNTIYF. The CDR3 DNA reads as TGTGCCAGCAGTTTCGGGGCTGGAAACACCATATATTTT.

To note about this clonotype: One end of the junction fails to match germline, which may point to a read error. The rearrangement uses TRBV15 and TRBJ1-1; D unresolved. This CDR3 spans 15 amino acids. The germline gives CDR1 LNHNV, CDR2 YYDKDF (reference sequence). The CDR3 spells CATSRDNVHNTGAFF. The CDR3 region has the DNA TGTGCCACCAGCAGAGATAACGTGCATAACACTGGAGCTTTCTTT.

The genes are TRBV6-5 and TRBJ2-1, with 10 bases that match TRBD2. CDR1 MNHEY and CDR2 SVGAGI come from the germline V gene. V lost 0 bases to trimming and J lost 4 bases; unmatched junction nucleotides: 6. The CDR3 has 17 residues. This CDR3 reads CASSYSLAGATYNEQFF. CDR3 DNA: TGTGCCAGCAGTTACTCTCTAGCGGGAGCCACATACAATGAGCAGTTCTTC.

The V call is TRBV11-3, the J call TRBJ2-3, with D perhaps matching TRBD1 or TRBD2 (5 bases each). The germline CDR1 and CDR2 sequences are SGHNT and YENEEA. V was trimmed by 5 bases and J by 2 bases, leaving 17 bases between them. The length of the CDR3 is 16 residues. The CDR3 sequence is CASSPLGTYITDTQYF. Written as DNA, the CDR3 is TGTGCCAGCAGCCCCCTCGGGACGTACATCACAGATACGCAGTATTTT.